Sequencing of this TCR beta chain was carried out in a study of cytomegalovirus exposure and HLA in healthy donors. From germline, CDR1 is SGDLS and CDR2 YYNGEE. CDR3 size: 15 residues. Trimming took 3 bases from V and 1 from J; bases not matched to a gene: 0. The PCR employed 60 Vbeta primers together with 13 Jbeta primers. The data were produced by immunoSEQ multiplex PCR, yet TCRdb's version contains in-frame clones alone and is incomplete. The data hold some 97,000 clones, with 65% to 90% observed a single time. This TCR derives from a woman between 18 and 29 years old in good health and CMV-seronegative. The rearrangement uses TRBV9 and TRBJ1-6, with TRBD1 matching over 8 bases. Material for sequencing was PBMCs. CDR3 amino acids: CASSGQGSYNSPLHF. The CDR3 DNA sequence: TGTGCCAGCAGCGGACAGGGGTCCTATAATTCACCCCTCCACTTT. Full variable domain (rest looked up from reference TRBV9 and TRBJ1-6): DSGVTQTPKHLITATGQRVTLRCSPRSGDLSVYWYQQSLDQGLQFLIQYYNGEERAKGNILERFSAQQFPDLHSELNLSSLELGDSALYFCASSGQGSYNSPLHFGNGTRLTVT.